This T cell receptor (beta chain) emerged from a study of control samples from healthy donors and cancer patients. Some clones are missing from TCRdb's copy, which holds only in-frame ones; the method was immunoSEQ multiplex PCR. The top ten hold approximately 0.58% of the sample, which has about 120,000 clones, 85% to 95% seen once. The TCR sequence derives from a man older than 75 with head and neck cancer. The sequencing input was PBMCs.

The CDR3 reads CASSGDSFSGNTIYF. CDR3 DNA: TGTGCCAGCAGTGGAGACAGCTTCTCTGGAAACACCATATATTTT. J is TRBJ1-3 and V is TRBV2, with TRBD1 as a possible D gene (5 bases). This CDR3 is 15 amino acids long. From germline, CDR1 is SNHLY and CDR2 FYNNEI. V lost 4 bases and J lost 0, with 10 bases in between.